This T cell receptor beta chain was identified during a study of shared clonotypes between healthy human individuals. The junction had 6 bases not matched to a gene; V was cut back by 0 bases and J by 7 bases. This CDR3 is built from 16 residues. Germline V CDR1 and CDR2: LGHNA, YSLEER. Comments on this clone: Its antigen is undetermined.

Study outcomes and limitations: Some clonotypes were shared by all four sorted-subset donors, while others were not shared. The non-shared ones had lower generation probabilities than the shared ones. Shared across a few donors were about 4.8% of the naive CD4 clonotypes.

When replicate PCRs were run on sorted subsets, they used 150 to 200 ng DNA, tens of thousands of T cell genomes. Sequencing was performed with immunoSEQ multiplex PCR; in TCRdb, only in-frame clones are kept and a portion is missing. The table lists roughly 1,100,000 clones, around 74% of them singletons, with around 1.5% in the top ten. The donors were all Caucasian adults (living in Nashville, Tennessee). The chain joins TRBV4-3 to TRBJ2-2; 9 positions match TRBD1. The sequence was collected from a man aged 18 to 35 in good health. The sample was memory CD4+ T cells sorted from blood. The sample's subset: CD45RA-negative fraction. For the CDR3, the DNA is TGCGCCAGCAGCCAAGATCAGACAGGGGGACTCGGGGAGCTGTTTTTT. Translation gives CASSQDQTGGLGELFF.